The rows below give T cell receptor beta chains drawn from one sample of a study of control samples from healthy donors and cancer patients. Repertoires were generated with immunoSEQ multiplex PCR, while TCRdb's copy carries only in-frame clones and drops some. The sample shows about 120,000 clones, around nine tenths of them seen only once. Sequencing used blood. The receptors shown here come from a woman between 65 and 79 years old in good health. Both conserved end residues are part of each CDR3. Fields, in order: CDR3 DNA, CDR3 protein, clone size, CDR3 length, J gene, D gene, V gene. The D gene is left open where the match is weak. Clone size is given for some rows only: seen once, a few or many times, or a class if the clone is expanded.

TGCAGCGCACTCAGAGGGGTCCGGACACAGAATGAGCAGTTCTTC | CSALRGVRTQNEQFF | NA | 15 | TRBJ2-1 | NA | TRBV29-1
TGTGCCAGCAGTTTAAAGGCGAGCTCCTATAATTCACCCCTCCACTTT | CASSLKASSYNSPLHF | NA | 16 | TRBJ1-6 | NA | TRBV27
TGTGCCACCAGCATAGGTGGGGGGTATGGCTACACCTTC | CATSIGGGYGYTF | NA | 13 | TRBJ1-2 | NA | TRBV15
TGTGCCAGCAGCGACAACGGGGGTGATACCTACGAGCAGTACTTC | CASSDNGGDTYEQYF | NA | 15 | TRBJ2-7 | NA | TRBV6-6
TGCGCCAGCAGCGCGGGGTCCGCTGGAAACACCATATATTTT | CASSAGSAGNTIYF | NA | 14 | TRBJ1-3 | NA | TRBV5-1
TGTGCCAGCAGCCAAGCCGGGACCTACGAGCAGTACTTC | CASSQAGTYEQYF | few | 13 | TRBJ2-7 | NA | TRBV3-1/TRBV3-2
TGTGCCAGCAGCGCCGGGGCCCGTACTGAAGCTTTCTTT | CASSAGARTEAFF | once | 13 | TRBJ1-1 | NA | TRBV3-1/TRBV3-2
TGTGCCAGCAGTCTTGGGACAGGGGGAAACACCATATATTTT | CASSLGTGGNTIYF | NA | 14 | TRBJ1-3 | TRBD1 | TRBV7-8
TGTGCCAGCATCCCAGCCGGGTTAATAGGTGAGCAGTTCTTC | CASIPAGLIGEQFF | NA | 14 | TRBJ2-1 | NA | TRBV2
TGTGCCAGCAGCTTGGGATGGGGTTCTACACCCGCTGAAGCTTTCTTT | CASSLGWGSTPAEAFF | NA | 16 | TRBJ1-1 | NA | TRBV5-6
TGTGCCAGCAGTTTATTCGGCGGGGCTAGCGGGCCCACCGGGGAGCTGTTTTTT | CASSLFGGASGPTGELFF | NA | 18 | TRBJ2-2 | TRBD2 | TRBV27
TGTGCCAGCAGTGTGGGGAACCAAGAGACCCAGTACTTC | CASSVGNQETQYF | NA | 13 | TRBJ2-5 | NA | TRBV2
TGTGCTAGTGGTTCGGGCCTTACTAGCACAGATACGCAGTATTTT | CASGSGLTSTDTQYF | NA | 15 | TRBJ2-3 | NA | TRBV12-5
TGTGCCAGCAGCTTTAACAGGGATCAGGCACCCCTCCACTTT | CASSFNRDQAPLHF | NA | 14 | TRBJ1-6 | NA | TRBV7-8
TGTGCCAGCAGACCCCTGGGGGGCGGCGGTGGCTACACCTTC | CASRPLGGGGGYTF | NA | 14 | TRBJ1-2 | NA | TRBV3-1/TRBV3-2
TGTGCCAGCAGCTTCCGGCCAGGGCCCAGGGACTACACCTTC | CASSFRPGPRDYTF | NA | 14 | TRBJ1-2 | NA | TRBV7-9
TGTGCCAGCAGGACGACAGAGGGAGCGGTCTATGGCTACACCTTC | CASRTTEGAVYGYTF | NA | 15 | TRBJ1-2 | NA | TRBV2
TGTGCCAGCTATAACAGGGGAGGGAGCAATCAGCCCCAGCATTTT | CASYNRGGSNQPQHF | NA | 15 | TRBJ1-5 | TRBD1 | TRBV2
TGTGCCAGCGGAGGGGACAGCTCCTATAATTCACCCCTCCACTTT | CASGGDSSYNSPLHF | NA | 15 | TRBJ1-6 | TRBD1 | TRBV7-9
TGTGCCAGCAGTCCACCGGGGGCAGATACGCAGTATTTT | CASSPPGADTQYF | NA | 13 | TRBJ2-3 | NA | TRBV6-5
TGTGCCAGCAGTTACGAAACAGCAACTAATTCACCCCTCCACTTT | CASSYETATNSPLHF | NA | 15 | TRBJ1-6 | NA | TRBV2
TGTGCCAGCAGTTCACTAGCGGGGGGGCCGGGTGAGCAGTTCTTC | CASSSLAGGPGEQFF | NA | 15 | TRBJ2-1 | TRBD2 | TRBV6-5
TGTGCCAGCAGACGGGACAGGGCGGCCTACGAGCAGTACTTC | CASRRDRAAYEQYF | NA | 14 | TRBJ2-7 | TRBD1 | TRBV2
TGTGCCAGCAGCTTAGGGACAGGGGACGATGGCTACACCTTC | CASSLGTGDDGYTF | NA | 14 | TRBJ1-2 | TRBD1 | TRBV11-2
TGCGCCAGCAGCCTCAGGCTACAGGGGGTCAAATCCGGTAATTCACCCCTCCACTTT | CASSLRLQGVKSGNSPLHF | NA | 19 | TRBJ1-6 | TRBD1 | TRBV4-3
TGTGCCAGTAGTATAAGGCTTGCGGCAGGGGATAATTCACCCCTCCACTTT | CASSIRLAAGDNSPLHF | NA | 17 | TRBJ1-6 | NA | TRBV19
TGTGCCAGCAGCTTAAACAAGAACACTGAAGCTTTCTTT | CASSLNKNTEAFF | NA | 13 | TRBJ1-1 | NA | TRBV7-7
TGTGCCAGCAGAGAGGGTCGGAGGAACACTGAAGCTTTCTTT | CASREGRRNTEAFF | NA | 14 | TRBJ1-1 | NA | TRBV7-3
TGCGCCAGCAGCTTGGCCGAAAACTATGGCTACACCTTC | CASSLAENYGYTF | NA | 13 | TRBJ1-2 | NA | TRBV5-1
TGTGCCAGCAGTTTGTTCCGTGGGGCGGGTTCTGCCGAGCAGTACTTC | CASSLFRGAGSAEQYF | NA | 16 | TRBJ2-7 | NA | TRBV27
TGTGCCAGCAGCCACGTGGCGGGGGGAACCACAGATACGCAGTATTTT | CASSHVAGGTTDTQYF | NA | 16 | TRBJ2-3 | TRBD2 | TRBV6-2/TRBV6-3
TGTGCCAGCACCAACGACAGGAACTATGGCTACACCTTC | CASTNDRNYGYTF | NA | 13 | TRBJ1-2 | NA | TRBV4-2
TGTGCCACCAGCAGGGACACCGGGGAGCTGTTTTTT | CATSRDTGELFF | NA | 12 | TRBJ2-2 | NA | TRBV15
TGTGCCAGAGGACAGGGGTCCGAAAATTCACCCCTCCACTTT | CARGQGSENSPLHF | NA | 14 | TRBJ1-6 | TRBD1 | TRBV2
TGTGCCAGCAGTAACAGGGGGTTTAATTCACCCCTCCACTTT | CASSNRGFNSPLHF | NA | 14 | TRBJ1-6 | TRBD1 | TRBV2
TGCGCCAGCAGGGAACAGGGTCCCCACAATGAGCAGTTCTTC | CASREQGPHNEQFF | NA | 14 | TRBJ2-1 | NA | TRBV5-1